This TCR beta chain was recovered during a study of T cell responses to AZD1222 COVID-19 vaccine. Study findings and constraints: Mostly white British, mostly female donors; authors suggested clonal diversity may be underestimated. Baseline serostatus was positive in only a handful of AZD1222 recipients.

On this clone itself: Its specificity is not known.

Repertoires were generated with immunoSEQ multiplex PCR, while TCRdb's copy carries only in-frame clones and drops some. The sample lists 130,000 or so clones; 85% to 90% were seen once. V shed 4 bases and J shed 5 bases, with 16 bases lying between them. Germline loops: CDR1 KGHDR, CDR2 SFDVKD. The CDR3 sequence is 15 residues long. This sequence joins TRBV24-1 and TRBJ2-5, with D maybe TRBD1 (6 bases). Specimen: peripheral blood, collected on day 0 of AZD1222 vaccination. The origin of this receptor is an adult in good health. The CDR3 spells CATSEQQGMPETQYF. CDR3 sequence (DNA): TGTGCCACCAGTGAACAACAGGGCATGCCGGAGACCCAGTACTTC.